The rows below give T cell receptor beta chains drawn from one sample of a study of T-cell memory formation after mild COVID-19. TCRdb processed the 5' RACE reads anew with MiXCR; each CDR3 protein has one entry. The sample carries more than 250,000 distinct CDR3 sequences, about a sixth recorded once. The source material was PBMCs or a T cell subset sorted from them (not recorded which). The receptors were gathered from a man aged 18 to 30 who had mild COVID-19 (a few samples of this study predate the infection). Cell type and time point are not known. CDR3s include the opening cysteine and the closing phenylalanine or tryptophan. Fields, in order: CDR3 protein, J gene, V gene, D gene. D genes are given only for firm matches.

CDR3aa: CATGTENSPLHF; j_gene: TRBJ1-6; v_gene: TRBV10-3; d_gene: .
CDR3aa: CASSPRAGRTDTQYF; j_gene: TRBJ2-3; v_gene: TRBV19; d_gene: .
CDR3aa: CASSATGAEQFF; j_gene: TRBJ2-1; v_gene: TRBV11-3; d_gene: TRBD1
CDR3aa: CASSQGVGAEAFF; j_gene: TRBJ1-1; v_gene: TRBV7-8; d_gene: .
CDR3aa: CSVDRTGLSNEQFF; j_gene: TRBJ2-1; v_gene: TRBV29-1; d_gene: TRBD1
CDR3aa: CASTQDPGLNQPQHF; j_gene: TRBJ1-5; v_gene: TRBV12-3/TRBV12-4; d_gene: .
CDR3aa: CASSYRLAGYNEQFF; j_gene: TRBJ2-1; v_gene: TRBV6-2/TRBV6-3; d_gene: TRBD2
CDR3aa: CSARGAPAGGNTEAFF; j_gene: TRBJ1-1; v_gene: TRBV20-1; d_gene: TRBD1
CDR3aa: CASSLVVGGRNTQYF; j_gene: TRBJ2-3; v_gene: TRBV5-6; d_gene: TRBD1
CDR3aa: CASSSGHGYTF; j_gene: TRBJ1-2; v_gene: TRBV7-6; d_gene: .
CDR3aa: CASSSFSSVGETQYF; j_gene: TRBJ2-5; v_gene: TRBV5-1; d_gene: .
CDR3aa: CASSLMDSLEPQHF; j_gene: TRBJ1-5; v_gene: TRBV7-9; d_gene: .
CDR3aa: CASSDLTSGGARNEQFF; j_gene: TRBJ2-1; v_gene: TRBV7-3; d_gene: TRBD2
CDR3aa: CASSLDHSGTSRYNEQFF; j_gene: TRBJ2-1; v_gene: TRBV11-3; d_gene: .
CDR3aa: CASSVAFRGAGRFF; j_gene: TRBJ2-1; v_gene: TRBV9; d_gene: .
CDR3aa: CASSLLGQGTSPLHF; j_gene: TRBJ1-6; v_gene: TRBV7-3; d_gene: TRBD1
CDR3aa: CASTGGLGTDTQYF; j_gene: TRBJ2-3; v_gene: TRBV2; d_gene: TRBD1
CDR3aa: CASSPMTGRAGELFF; j_gene: TRBJ2-2; v_gene: TRBV7-2; d_gene: .
CDR3aa: CASGRMGSSYEQYF; j_gene: TRBJ2-7; v_gene: TRBV12-5; d_gene: .
CDR3aa: CSARGRMNTEAFF; j_gene: TRBJ1-1; v_gene: TRBV20-1; d_gene: .
CDR3aa: CASSERTMNTEAFF; j_gene: TRBJ1-1; v_gene: TRBV10-2; d_gene: .
CDR3aa: CASSQGTGAGTEAFF; j_gene: TRBJ1-1; v_gene: TRBV4-1; d_gene: TRBD1
CDR3aa: CASVSAGDTQYF; j_gene: TRBJ2-3; v_gene: TRBV7-6; d_gene: .
CDR3aa: CASSQRRDLPRYTF; j_gene: TRBJ1-2; v_gene: TRBV14; d_gene: .
CDR3aa: CASSLRNGEAFF; j_gene: TRBJ1-1; v_gene: TRBV7-9; d_gene: .
CDR3aa: CASSLSSAGKNIQYF; j_gene: TRBJ2-4; v_gene: TRBV12-3/TRBV12-4; d_gene: .
CDR3aa: CASSEFGYRGQPQHF; j_gene: TRBJ1-5; v_gene: TRBV25-1; d_gene: TRBD1
CDR3aa: CSASRSGGNTIYF; j_gene: TRBJ1-3; v_gene: TRBV20-1; d_gene: .
CDR3aa: CASSPGGRYEQYF; j_gene: TRBJ2-7; v_gene: TRBV11-2; d_gene: TRBD2
CDR3aa: CASSSGLAGAVQYF; j_gene: TRBJ2-5; v_gene: TRBV7-2; d_gene: TRBD2
CDR3aa: CSARDLRTSSYNEQFF; j_gene: TRBJ2-1; v_gene: TRBV20-1; d_gene: .
CDR3aa: CASSIETQYF; j_gene: TRBJ2-5; v_gene: TRBV2; d_gene: .
CDR3aa: CASSQAGTGIGYTF; j_gene: TRBJ1-2; v_gene: TRBV4-3; d_gene: TRBD1
CDR3aa: CASSFWGLDNEQFF; j_gene: TRBJ2-1; v_gene: TRBV7-9; d_gene: .
CDR3aa: CASSPWTGKTQYF; j_gene: TRBJ2-5; v_gene: TRBV4-1; d_gene: TRBD1
CDR3aa: CASSLNQGGSGNTIYF; j_gene: TRBJ1-3; v_gene: TRBV7-2; d_gene: .
CDR3aa: CASSDSGNQPQHF; j_gene: TRBJ1-5; v_gene: TRBV6-2/TRBV6-3; d_gene: .
CDR3aa: CAIGSGYGYTF; j_gene: TRBJ1-2; v_gene: TRBV10-3; d_gene: .
CDR3aa: CSARPRGGATGELFF; j_gene: TRBJ2-2; v_gene: TRBV20-1; d_gene: TRBD2
CDR3aa: CASSPDGGPGNTIYF; j_gene: TRBJ1-3; v_gene: TRBV7-2; d_gene: .
CDR3aa: CASSVEPHRVDEKLFF; j_gene: TRBJ1-4; v_gene: TRBV9; d_gene: .
CDR3aa: CASSWRLVGDEQFF; j_gene: TRBJ2-1; v_gene: TRBV6-2/TRBV6-3; d_gene: .
CDR3aa: CASSSRQVQPDTIYF; j_gene: TRBJ1-3; v_gene: TRBV3-1; d_gene: .
CDR3aa: CASSQLAGARNNEQFF; j_gene: TRBJ2-1; v_gene: TRBV4-1; d_gene: TRBD2
CDR3aa: CASSSVAGVHWDTQYF; j_gene: TRBJ2-3; v_gene: TRBV28; d_gene: TRBD2
CDR3aa: CASSQDLEAREQYF; j_gene: TRBJ2-7; v_gene: TRBV3-1; d_gene: .
CDR3aa: CSALDRGTYGYTF; j_gene: TRBJ1-2; v_gene: TRBV20-1; d_gene: TRBD1
CDR3aa: CASSLDRGLRNTGELFF; j_gene: TRBJ2-2; v_gene: TRBV7-9; d_gene: TRBD1
CDR3aa: CASRSGRRALHEQYF; j_gene: TRBJ2-7; v_gene: TRBV12-3/TRBV12-4; d_gene: .
CDR3aa: CSVEDSGAGANVLTF; j_gene: TRBJ2-6; v_gene: TRBV29-1; d_gene: .
CDR3aa: CSARDSRGTTSTDTQYF; j_gene: TRBJ2-3; v_gene: TRBV20-1; d_gene: .
CDR3aa: CASSVGLASNEQFF; j_gene: TRBJ2-1; v_gene: TRBV9; d_gene: TRBD2
CDR3aa: CASSPYAMLTGARTEAFF; j_gene: TRBJ1-1; v_gene: TRBV5-5; d_gene: TRBD1
CDR3aa: CASSHLGQQSYNEQFF; j_gene: TRBJ2-1; v_gene: TRBV4-3; d_gene: TRBD1
CDR3aa: CASSLLSGQGEAFF; j_gene: TRBJ1-1; v_gene: TRBV19; d_gene: TRBD1
CDR3aa: CASSPSQTGKNSPLHF; j_gene: TRBJ1-6; v_gene: TRBV18; d_gene: .